This paragraph covers one T cell receptor beta chain sequence. The antigen is unknown. Quantitative molecular-barcoded 5'-RACE generated the TCR beta libraries. TCRdb re-derived calls from the 5' RACE reads in MiXCR, one entry per CDR3 protein. The sample lists some 33,000 distinct CDR3 sequences; more than 13% were seen once. The record originates from a study of CD8 T cells in ankylosing spondylitis. Study-level results: Seemingly characteristic of ankylosing spondylitis blood was a TCR beta motif consisting of about 8 highly homologous variants. As reported, disease-linked clones showed significant enrichment in matched ankylosing spondylitis synovial fluid.

In germline, CDR1 is SGHAT, CDR2 FQNNGV. V lost 9 bases, J lost 2 bases, and 10 bases lay in between. The CDR3 is made up of 13 amino acids. Sequencing input: blood. The chain combines TRBV11-2 with TRBJ2-2; D remains ambiguous. The receptor comes from a male donor with ankylosing spondylitis or in good health (not recorded which). The CDR3: CASHGENTGELFF. The DNA of the CDR3 is TGTGCCAGTCATGGAGAAAACACCGGGGAGCTGTTTTTT.